This T cell receptor beta chain was identified in a study of cytomegalovirus exposure and HLA in healthy donors. Overall study findings and caveats: The productive fraction for most TCR beta V segments was about 87% or about 30% in an earlier analysis.

J gave up 1 base and V 7 bases, and 13 bases lay outside the gene matches. The CDR3 has 16 amino acids. Looked up from germline, CDR1 is SQVTM and CDR2 is ANQGSEA. A multiplex PCR was run with 60 Vbeta primers and 13 Jbeta primers. The method was immunoSEQ multiplex PCR; TCRdb's version includes in-frame clones alone and lacks a portion of them. The sample yields 150,000 to 200,000 clones, roughly 80% seen once. With respect to this clone: Antigen: not known.

The clonotype originates from a female donor in good health and CMV-seronegative. The sequenced sample was PBMCs. The chain has TRBV29-1 and TRBJ1-1; TRBD1 matches 9 bases. The CDR3 sequence: CSARSRDRARNTEAFF. CDR3 DNA: TGCAGCGCAAGGAGTCGGGACAGGGCTAGGAACACTGAAGCTTTCTTT.